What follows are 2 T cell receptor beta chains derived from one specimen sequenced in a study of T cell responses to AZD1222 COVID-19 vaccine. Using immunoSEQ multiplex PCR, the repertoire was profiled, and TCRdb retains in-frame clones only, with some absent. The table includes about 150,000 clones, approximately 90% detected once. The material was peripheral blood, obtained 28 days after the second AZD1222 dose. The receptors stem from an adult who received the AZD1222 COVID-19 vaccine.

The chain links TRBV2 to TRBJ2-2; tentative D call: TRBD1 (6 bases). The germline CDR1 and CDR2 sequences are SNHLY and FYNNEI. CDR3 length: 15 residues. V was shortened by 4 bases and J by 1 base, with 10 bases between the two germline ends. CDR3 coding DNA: TGTGCCAGCAGTGTCAGGGGAATGAACACCGGGGAGCTGTTTTTT. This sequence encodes CASSVRGMNTGELFF.

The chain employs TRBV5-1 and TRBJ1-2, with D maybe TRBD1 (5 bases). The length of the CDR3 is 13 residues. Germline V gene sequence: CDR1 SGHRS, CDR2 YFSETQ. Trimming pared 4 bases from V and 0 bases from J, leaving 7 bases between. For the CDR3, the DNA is TGCGCCAGCAGCCTGGGGCCTAACTATGGCTACACCTTC. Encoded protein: CASSLGPNYGYTF.